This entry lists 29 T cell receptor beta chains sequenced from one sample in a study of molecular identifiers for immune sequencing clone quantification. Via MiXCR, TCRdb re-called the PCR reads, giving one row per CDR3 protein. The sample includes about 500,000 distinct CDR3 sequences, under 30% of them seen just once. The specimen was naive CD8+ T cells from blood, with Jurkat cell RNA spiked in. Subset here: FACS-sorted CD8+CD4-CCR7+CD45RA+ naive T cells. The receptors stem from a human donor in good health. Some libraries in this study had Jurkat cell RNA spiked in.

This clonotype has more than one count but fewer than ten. In DNA form, the CDR3 reads TGCGCCAGCAGCCAACCAGCCGGGACAGGGTCCGGGGAGCTGTTTTTT. As protein: CASSQPAGTGSGELFF. The rearrangement links TRBV4-3 to TRBJ2-2; TRBD1 aligns across 9 bases. Germline values: CDR1 LGHNA, CDR2 YSLEER. The CDR3 is made up of 16 amino acids. Unmatched junction bases numbered 7, after V lost 2 bases and J lost 6 bases.

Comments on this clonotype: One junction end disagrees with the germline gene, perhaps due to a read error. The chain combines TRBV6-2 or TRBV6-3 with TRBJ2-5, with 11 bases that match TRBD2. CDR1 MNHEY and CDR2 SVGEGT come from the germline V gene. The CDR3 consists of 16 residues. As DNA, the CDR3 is TGTGCCAGCAGTTCGCCGGGACTAGCGGTACAAGAGCCCCAGTACTTC. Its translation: CASSSPGLAVQEPQYF.

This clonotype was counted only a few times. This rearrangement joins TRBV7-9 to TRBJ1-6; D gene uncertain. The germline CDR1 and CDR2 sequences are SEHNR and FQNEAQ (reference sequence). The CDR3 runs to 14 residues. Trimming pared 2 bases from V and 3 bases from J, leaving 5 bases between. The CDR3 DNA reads TGTGCCAGCAGCTTATCAGACTATAATTCACCCCTCCACTTT. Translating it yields CASSLSDYNSPLHF.

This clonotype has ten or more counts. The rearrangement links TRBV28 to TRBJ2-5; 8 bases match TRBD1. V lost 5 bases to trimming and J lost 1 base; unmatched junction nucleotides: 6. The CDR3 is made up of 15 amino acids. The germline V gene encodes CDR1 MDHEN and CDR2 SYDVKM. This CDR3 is CASSPLTGAQETQYF. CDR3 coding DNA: TGTGCCAGCAGTCCATTGACAGGGGCCCAAGAGACCCAGTACTTC.

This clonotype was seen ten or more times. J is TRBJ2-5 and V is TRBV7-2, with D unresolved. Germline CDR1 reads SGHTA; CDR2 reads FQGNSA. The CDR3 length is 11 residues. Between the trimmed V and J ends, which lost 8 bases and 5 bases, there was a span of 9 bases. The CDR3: CASGMEETQYF. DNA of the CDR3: TGTGCCAGCGGCATGGAGGAGACCCAGTACTTC.

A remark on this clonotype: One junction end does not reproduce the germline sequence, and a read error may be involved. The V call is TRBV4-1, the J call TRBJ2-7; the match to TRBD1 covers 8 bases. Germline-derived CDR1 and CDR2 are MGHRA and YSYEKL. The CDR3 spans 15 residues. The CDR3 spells CASSYRTGYAYAQSF. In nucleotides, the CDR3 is TGCGCCAGCAGCTATCGGACAGGGTATGCCTACGCGCAGTCCTTC.

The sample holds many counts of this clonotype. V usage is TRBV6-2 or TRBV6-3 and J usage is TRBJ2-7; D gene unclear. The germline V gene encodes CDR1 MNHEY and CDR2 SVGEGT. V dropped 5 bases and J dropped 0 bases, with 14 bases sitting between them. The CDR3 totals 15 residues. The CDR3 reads CASSLDPVVSYEQYF. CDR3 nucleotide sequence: TGTGCCAGCAGTCTTGACCCAGTGGTCTCCTACGAGCAGTACTTC.

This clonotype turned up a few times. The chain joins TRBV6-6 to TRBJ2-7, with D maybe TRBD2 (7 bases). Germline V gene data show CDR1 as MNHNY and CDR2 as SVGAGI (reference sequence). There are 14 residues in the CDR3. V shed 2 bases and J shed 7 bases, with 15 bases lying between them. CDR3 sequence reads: CASSYEGGAGEQYF. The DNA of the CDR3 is TGTGCCAGCAGTTACGAAGGGGGGGCGGGGGAGCAGTACTTC.

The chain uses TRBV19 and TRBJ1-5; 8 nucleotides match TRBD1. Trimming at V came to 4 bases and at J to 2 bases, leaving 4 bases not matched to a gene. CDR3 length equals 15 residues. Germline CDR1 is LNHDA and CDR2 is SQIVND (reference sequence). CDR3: CASSKTTGGNQPQHF. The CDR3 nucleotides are TGTGCCAGTAGTAAGACGACAGGGGGCAATCAGCCCCAGCATTTT.

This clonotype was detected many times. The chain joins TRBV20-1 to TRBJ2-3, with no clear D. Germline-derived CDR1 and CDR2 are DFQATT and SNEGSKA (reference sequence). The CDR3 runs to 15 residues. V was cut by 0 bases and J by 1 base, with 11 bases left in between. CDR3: CSARDGVLRTDTQYF. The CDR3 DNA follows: TGCAGTGCTAGAGATGGTGTGTTACGCACAGATACGCAGTATTTT.

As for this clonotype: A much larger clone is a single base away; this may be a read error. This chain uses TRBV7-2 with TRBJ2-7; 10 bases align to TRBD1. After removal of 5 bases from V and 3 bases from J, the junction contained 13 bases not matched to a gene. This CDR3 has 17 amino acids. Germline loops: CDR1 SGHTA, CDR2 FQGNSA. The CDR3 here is CASSPPRGDRGDYEQYF. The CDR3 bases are TGTGCCAGCAGCCCCCCACGTGGGGACAGGGGTGACTACGAGCAGTACTTC.

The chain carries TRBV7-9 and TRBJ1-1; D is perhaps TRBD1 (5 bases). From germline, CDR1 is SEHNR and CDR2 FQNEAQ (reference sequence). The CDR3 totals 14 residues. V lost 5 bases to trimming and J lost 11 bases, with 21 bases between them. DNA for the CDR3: TGTGCCAGCAGCATTGAGTCGGGGGGACTGGCCGCTTTCTTT. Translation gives CASSIESGGLAAFF.

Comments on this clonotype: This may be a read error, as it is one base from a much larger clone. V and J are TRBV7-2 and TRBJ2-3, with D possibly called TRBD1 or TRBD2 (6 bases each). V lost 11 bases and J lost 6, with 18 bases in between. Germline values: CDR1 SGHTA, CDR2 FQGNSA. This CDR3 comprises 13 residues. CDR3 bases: TGTGCCGGCACCCTAGAGGGGGGTGATACGCAGTATTTT. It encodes CAGTLEGGDTQYF.

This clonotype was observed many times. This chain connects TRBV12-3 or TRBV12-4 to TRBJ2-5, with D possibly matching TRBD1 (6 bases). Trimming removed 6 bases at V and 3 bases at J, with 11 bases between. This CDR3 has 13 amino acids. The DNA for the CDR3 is TGTGCCAGCAGCTCCCCAGGGGAAGAGACCCAGTACTTC. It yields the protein CASSSPGEETQYF.

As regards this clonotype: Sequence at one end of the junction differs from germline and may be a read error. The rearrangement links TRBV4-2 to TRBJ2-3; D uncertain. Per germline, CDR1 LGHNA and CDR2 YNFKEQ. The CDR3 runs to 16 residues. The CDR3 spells CASSQDLGDGTDTQYF. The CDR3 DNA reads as TGCGCCAGCAGCCAAGACCTTGGGGATGGCACAGATACGCAGTATTTT.

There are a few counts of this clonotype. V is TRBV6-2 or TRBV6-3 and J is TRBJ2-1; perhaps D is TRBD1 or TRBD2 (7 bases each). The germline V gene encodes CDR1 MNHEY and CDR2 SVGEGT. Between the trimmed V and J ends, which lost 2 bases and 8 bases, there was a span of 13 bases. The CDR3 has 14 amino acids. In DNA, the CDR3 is TGTGCCAGCAGTTACGAGACAGGGAGGGATGAGCAGTTCTTC. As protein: CASSYETGRDEQFF.

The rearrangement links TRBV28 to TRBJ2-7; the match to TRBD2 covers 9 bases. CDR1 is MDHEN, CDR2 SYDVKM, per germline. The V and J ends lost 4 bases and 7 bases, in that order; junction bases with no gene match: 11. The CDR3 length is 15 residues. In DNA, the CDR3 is TGTGCCAGCAGTTATGGGACTAGCTCCTACAATGAGCAGTACTTC. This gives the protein CASSYGTSSYNEQYF.

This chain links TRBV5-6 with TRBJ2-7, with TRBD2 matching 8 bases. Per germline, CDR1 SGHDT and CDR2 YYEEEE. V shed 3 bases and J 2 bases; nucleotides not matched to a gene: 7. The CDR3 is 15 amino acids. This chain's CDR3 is CASSSPVSGAYEQYF. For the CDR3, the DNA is TGTGCCAGCAGCTCCCCGGTTAGCGGGGCCTACGAGCAGTACTTC.

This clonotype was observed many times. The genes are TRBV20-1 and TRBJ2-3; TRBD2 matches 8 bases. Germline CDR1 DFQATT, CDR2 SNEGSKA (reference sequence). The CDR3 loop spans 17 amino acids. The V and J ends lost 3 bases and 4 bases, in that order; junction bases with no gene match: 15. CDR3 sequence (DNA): TGCAGTGCTAGGATCCCGGGAGGGCCTAATTTAGCAGATACGCAGTATTTT. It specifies CSARIPGGPNLADTQYF.

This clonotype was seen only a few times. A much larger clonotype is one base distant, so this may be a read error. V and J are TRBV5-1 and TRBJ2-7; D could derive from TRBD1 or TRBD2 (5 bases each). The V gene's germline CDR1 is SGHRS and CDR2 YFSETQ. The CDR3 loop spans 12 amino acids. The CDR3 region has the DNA TGCGCCAGCAGACAGGACTCCTACGAGCTGTACTTC. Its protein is CASRQDSYELYF.

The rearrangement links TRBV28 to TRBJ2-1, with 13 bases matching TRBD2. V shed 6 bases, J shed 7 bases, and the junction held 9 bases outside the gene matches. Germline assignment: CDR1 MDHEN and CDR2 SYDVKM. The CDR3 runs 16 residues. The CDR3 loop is CASSPAPGLAGNEQFF. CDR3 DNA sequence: TGTGCCAGCAGCCCAGCCCCGGGACTAGCGGGAAATGAGCAGTTCTTC.

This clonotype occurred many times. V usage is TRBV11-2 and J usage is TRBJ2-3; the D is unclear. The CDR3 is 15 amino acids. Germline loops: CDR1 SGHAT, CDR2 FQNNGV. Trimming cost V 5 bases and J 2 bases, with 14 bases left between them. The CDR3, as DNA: TGTGCCAGCAGCCCGAATAAATGGACCACAGATACGCAGTATTTT. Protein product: CASSPNKWTTDTQYF.

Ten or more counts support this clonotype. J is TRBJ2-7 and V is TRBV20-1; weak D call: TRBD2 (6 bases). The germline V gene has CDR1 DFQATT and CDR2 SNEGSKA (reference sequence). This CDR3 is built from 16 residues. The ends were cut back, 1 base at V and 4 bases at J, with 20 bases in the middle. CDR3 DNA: TGCAGTGCTAGAGCCCGGGGTGCTAGCGCGATATACGAGCAGTACTTC. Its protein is CSARARGASAIYEQYF.

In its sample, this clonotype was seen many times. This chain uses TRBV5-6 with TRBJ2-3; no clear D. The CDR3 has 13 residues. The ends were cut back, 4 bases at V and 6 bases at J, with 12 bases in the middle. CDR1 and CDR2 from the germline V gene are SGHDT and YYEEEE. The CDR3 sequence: CASSPKWTDTQYF. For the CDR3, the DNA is TGTGCCAGCAGCCCTAAATGGACCGATACGCAGTATTTT.

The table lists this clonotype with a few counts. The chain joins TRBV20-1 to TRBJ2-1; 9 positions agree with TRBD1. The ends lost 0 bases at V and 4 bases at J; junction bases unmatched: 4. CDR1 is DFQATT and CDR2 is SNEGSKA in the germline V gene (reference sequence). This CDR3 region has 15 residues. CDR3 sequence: CSARDWDRAYNEQFF. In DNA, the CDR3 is TGCAGTGCTAGAGATTGGGACAGGGCTTACAATGAGCAGTTCTTC.

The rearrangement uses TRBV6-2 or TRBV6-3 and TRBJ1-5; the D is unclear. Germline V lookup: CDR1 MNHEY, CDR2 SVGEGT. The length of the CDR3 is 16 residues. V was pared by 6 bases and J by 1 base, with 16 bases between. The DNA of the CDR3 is TGTGCCAGCAGCCATAGACGATCATCGAGCAATCAGCCCCAGCATTTT. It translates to CASSHRRSSSNQPQHF.

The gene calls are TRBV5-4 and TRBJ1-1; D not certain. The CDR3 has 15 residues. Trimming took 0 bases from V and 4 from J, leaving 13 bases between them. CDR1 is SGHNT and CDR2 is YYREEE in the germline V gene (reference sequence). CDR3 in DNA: TGTGCCAGCAGCTTGGAGGGTATATATTTCACTGAAGCTTTCTTT. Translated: CASSLEGIYFTEAFF.

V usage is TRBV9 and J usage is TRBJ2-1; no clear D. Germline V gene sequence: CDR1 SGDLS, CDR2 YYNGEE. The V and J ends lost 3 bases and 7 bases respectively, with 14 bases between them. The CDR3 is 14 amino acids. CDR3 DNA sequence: TGTGCCAGCAGCGCCCCCCGCCGGGCTAATGAGCAGTTCTTC. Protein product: CASSAPRRANEQFF.

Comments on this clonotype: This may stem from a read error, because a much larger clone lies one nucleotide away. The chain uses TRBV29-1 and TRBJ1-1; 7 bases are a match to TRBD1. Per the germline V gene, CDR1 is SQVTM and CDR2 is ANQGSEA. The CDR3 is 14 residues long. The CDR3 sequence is CRVLDRDSYTEAFF. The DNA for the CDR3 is TGCAGAGTCCTAGACAGGGATTCGTACACTGAAGCTTTCTTT.